A single sample is the source of the 3 T cell receptor beta chains below, sequenced in a study of T cells in Graves' hyperthyroidism and ophthalmopathy. RNA transcripts served as the template for amplifying TCR beta CDR3 regions. The HTBI primer set served for first-round RT-PCR of the TCR CDR3. TCRdb reprocessed the multiplex PCR reads with MiXCR, giving one entry per CDR3 protein. The repertoire holds under 550,000 distinct CDR3 sequences, less than 20% seen once, with roughly 44% in the top ten. The sample was blood. The receptors were gathered from a man in his forties or fifties with Graves' ophthalmopathy.

J is TRBJ1-1 and V is TRBV27; no clear D. Deletions cut 4 bases from V and 0 bases from J, with 12 bases between. Looked up from germline, CDR1 is MNHEY and CDR2 is SMNVEV (reference sequence). This CDR3 is 15 amino acids long. The CDR3 reads CASSWTETMNTEAFF. CDR3 DNA: TGTGCCAGCAGTTGGACCGAAACCATGAACACTGAAGCTTTCTTT.

This clonotype is medium-sized by share. The rearrangement joins TRBV2 to TRBJ1-1; the D is unclear. The V end lost 5 bases, the J end lost 1 base, and 8 bases lay between the germline ends. CDR3 length: 13 residues. Germline CDR1 reads SNHLY; CDR2 reads FYNNEI. The CDR3 loop reads CASSSDTNTEAFF. DNA for the CDR3: TGTGCCAGCAGTTCAGACACGAACACTGAAGCTTTCTTT. Full variable domain (rest looked up from reference TRBV2 and TRBJ1-1): EPEVTQTPSHQVTQMGQEVILRCVPISNHLYFYWYRQILGQKVEFLVSFYNNEISEKSEIFDDQFSVERPDGSNFTLKIRSTKLEDSAMYFCASSSDTNTEAFFGQGTRLTVV.

V is TRBV19 and J is TRBJ2-6; 7 nucleotides align to TRBD1. Trimming took 4 bases from V and 0 from J; bases not matched to a gene: 12. CDR1 is LNHDA, CDR2 SQIVND, per germline (reference sequence). The CDR3 has 19 amino acids. As DNA, the CDR3 is TGTGCCAGTAGTACTCTTCCGGGACAGTATAGCTCTGGGGCCAACGTCCTGACTTTC. Its translation is CASSTLPGQYSSGANVLTF.